The 20 T cell receptor beta chains given below trace back to one sample, sequenced in a study of cytomegalovirus exposure and HLA in healthy donors. PCR amplification relied on 60 Vbeta primers (plus 13 Jbeta primers). Here immunoSEQ multiplex PCR was the method, and the copy in TCRdb shows in-frame clones only, minus some. The sample carries tens of thousands of clones, around 72% recorded once. The source material was PBMCs. The receptors here all came from a woman aged 40 to 50 in good health and CMV-seropositive.

This clone was detected only a few times. The rearrangement joins TRBV19 to TRBJ2-3, with TRBD1 matching 9 bases. Germline V lookup: CDR1 LNHDA, CDR2 SQIVND (reference sequence). This CDR3 has 14 amino acids. V was clipped by 6 bases and J by 6 bases; unmatched bases: 7. CDR3: CASRLTGGADTQYF. CDR3 bases: TGTGCCAGTAGGTTGACAGGGGGGGCGGATACGCAGTATTTT.

The chain combines TRBV5-6 with TRBJ2-3, with D unclear. CDR1 SGHDT and CDR2 YYEEEE come from the germline V gene. This CDR3 region has 16 residues. Trimming shortened V by 0 bases and J by 3 bases, and 14 bases separated the two germline ends. The CDR3 loop is CASSLAAGAPTDTQYF. CDR3 DNA sequence: TGTGCCAGCAGCTTGGCCGCAGGCGCACCGACAGATACGCAGTATTTT.

The chain employs TRBV9 and TRBJ2-7; perhaps TRBD1 as D (7 bases). Trimming left V 4 bases short and J 0 bases short, with 17 bases between. This CDR3 has 16 amino acids. Germline loops: CDR1 SGDLS, CDR2 YYNGEE. The CDR3 nucleotides are TGTGCCAGCAGCCCCCAGGGGGGCCCCCACTCCTACGAGCAGTACTTC. Translated: CASSPQGGPHSYEQYF. The variable domain in full, completed from reference TRBV9 and TRBJ2-7, reads DSGVTQTPKHLITATGQRVTLRCSPRSGDLSVYWYQQSLDQGLQFLIQYYNGEERAKGNILERFSAQQFPDLHSELNLSSLELGDSALYFCASSPQGGPHSYEQYFGPGTRLTVT.

The chain has TRBV30 and TRBJ2-6, with D unresolved. From germline, CDR1 is GTSNPN and CDR2 SVGIG (reference sequence). V was trimmed by 8 bases and J by 1 base, leaving 9 bases between them. The CDR3 runs to 13 residues. DNA of the CDR3: TGTGCCGAAGAGGTTTCTGGGGCCAACGTCCTGACTTTC. This sequence encodes CAEEVSGANVLTF.

CDR3 nucleotides: TGCGCCAGCATGGAGGGAGTGTCAGATACGCAGTATTTT. Protein product: CASMEGVSDTQYF. V is TRBV4-1 and J is TRBJ2-3; D may be TRBD2 (6 bases). The CDR3 has 13 amino acids. V was shortened by 7 bases and J by 4 bases, with 12 bases between the two germline ends. CDR1 is MGHRA, CDR2 YSYEKL, per germline.

This chain uses TRBV4-1 with TRBJ1-1; 9 positions match TRBD1. The CDR3 contains 15 residues. With 4 bases clipped from V and 3 bases from J, the junction kept 6 bases outside the gene matches. Germline CDR1 MGHRA, CDR2 YSYEKL. In DNA form, the CDR3 reads TGCGCCAGCAGCCCGACAGGGGGTTCTGACACTGAAGCTTTCTTT. It codes for CASSPTGGSDTEAFF.

This clone was detected only a few times. V usage is TRBV7-9 and J usage is TRBJ2-3, with D unclear. Trimming removed 5 bases from V and 5 bases from J, with 11 bases in between. The CDR3 is 13 amino acids. Germline values: CDR1 SEHNR, CDR2 FQNEAQ (reference sequence). CDR3 in DNA: TGTGCCAGCAGCCCCGCGAGAGGAGATACGCAGTATTTT. Its translation: CASSPARGDTQYF.

The V gene is TRBV4-1, the J gene TRBJ2-3, with 8 bases identical to TRBD2. Germline lookup yields CDR1 MGHRA and CDR2 YSYEKL. The CDR3 spans 20 residues. After removal of 0 bases from V and 2 bases from J, the junction contained 16 bases not matched to a gene. This CDR3 is CASSQDLDGGALLTTDTQYF. The CDR3 DNA reads as TGCGCCAGCAGCCAAGATTTAGACGGGGGGGCCTTACTAACCACAGATACGCAGTATTTT.

The chain links TRBV6-1 to TRBJ2-5, with 10 bases lining up with TRBD1. The trim removed 7 bases at V and 2 bases at J, leaving 7 bases unmatched. This CDR3 comprises 15 residues. Germline V gene sequence: CDR1 MNHNS, CDR2 SASEGT. CDR3 sequence reads: CASISDRGNQETQYF. DNA of the CDR3: TGTGCCAGCATTTCGGACAGGGGGAATCAAGAGACCCAGTACTTC.

This sequence joins TRBV7-3 and TRBJ2-1, with D perhaps matching TRBD2 (6 bases). Germline V gives CDR1 SGHTA, CDR2 FQGTGA. V was clipped by 5 bases and J by 7 bases, with 12 bases between them. CDR3 length: 13 amino acids. Here the CDR3 reads CASSNSRGNEQFF. The CDR3 DNA follows: TGTGCCAGCAGCAATTCACGGGGGAATGAGCAGTTCTTC.

As for this clone: Additional DNA sequences in this sample encode the identical CDR3. V gene TRBV27 combines with J gene TRBJ1-5; 8 bases match TRBD1. CDR3 size: 13 residues. V lost 11 bases and J lost 2; bases outside the gene matches: 5. Germline V lookup: CDR1 MNHEY, CDR2 SMNVEV (reference sequence). The CDR3 here is CASRGQGNQPQHF. The DNA of the CDR3 is TGTGCCTCCAGGGGGCAGGGCAATCAGCCCCAGCATTTT.

The chain uses TRBV9 and TRBJ2-2; 14 nucleotides line up with TRBD2. Losses at the gene ends were 4 bases for V and 6 bases for J; bases not matched to a gene: 5. This CDR3 comprises 16 residues. In germline, CDR1 is SGDLS, CDR2 YYNGEE. The CDR3 here is CASSRQGLAGAGELFF. The CDR3 DNA sequence: TGTGCCAGCAGCAGACAGGGACTAGCGGGAGCCGGGGAGCTGTTTTTT.

The V gene is TRBV2, the J gene TRBJ1-5; weak D call: TRBD1 (5 bases). Trimming cost V 7 bases and J 4 bases, with 14 bases left between them. CDR1 and CDR2 from the germline V gene are SNHLY and FYNNEI. The CDR3 runs 14 residues. The CDR3 here is CASTWSGGNQPQHF. The CDR3, as DNA: TGTGCCAGCACCTGGTCGGGGGGGAATCAGCCCCAGCATTTT.

The chain carries TRBV7-9 and TRBJ2-2; D may be TRBD1 (6 bases). The CDR3 has 15 amino acids. Deletions cut 7 bases from V and 9 bases from J, with 21 bases between. Germline V gene sequence: CDR1 SEHNR, CDR2 FQNEAQ (reference sequence). The CDR3 nucleotides read TGTGCCAGCAATGAGGGGTCAGGGGAAAGCCGGGAGCTGTTTTTT. The encoded protein is CASNEGSGESRELFF.

This chain uses TRBV7-2 with TRBJ2-1; weak D call: TRBD1 (6 bases). This CDR3 is built from 16 residues. From germline, CDR1 is SGHTA and CDR2 FQGNSA. V lost 1 base and J lost 9, with 19 bases in between. CDR3 nucleotide sequence: TGTGCCAGCAGCTTAGGGGGCGCGGGCAGGGGCCCTGAGCAGTTCTTC. It encodes CASSLGGAGRGPEQFF.

This clone was detected once. The V gene is TRBV28, the J gene TRBJ2-5, with 7 bases identical to TRBD1. The ends lost 6 bases at V and 1 base at J; junction bases unmatched: 8. The CDR3 runs to 15 residues. Looked up from germline, CDR1 is MDHEN and CDR2 is SYDVKM. This CDR3 reads CASRYTGTAQETQYF. The CDR3 DNA is TGTGCCAGCAGATATACAGGGACAGCCCAAGAGACCCAGTACTTC.

CDR3 in amino acids: CASSLGQGSSPLHF. The CDR3 nucleotides are TGTGCCAGCAGCTTAGGACAGGGTAGTTCACCCCTCCACTTT. This chain uses TRBV13 with TRBJ1-6; D possibly corresponds to TRBD1 (6 bases). This CDR3 has 14 amino acids. V was cut by 0 bases and J by 9 bases, with 9 bases left in between. Per the germline V gene, CDR1 is PRHDT and CDR2 is FYEKMQ (reference sequence).

The chain links TRBV18 to TRBJ1-1; D is possibly TRBD1 (6 bases). Germline assignment: CDR1 KGHSH and CDR2 LQKENI. This CDR3 is 16 amino acids long. The V and J ends lost 3 bases and 1 base respectively, with 15 bases between them. In DNA form, the CDR3 reads TGTGCCAGCTCACCCCTCCAGTCGACAGGGAACACTGAAGCTTTCTTT. It translates to CASSPLQSTGNTEAFF.

The rearrangement joins TRBV6-5 to TRBJ2-2; TRBD1 matches 7 bases. J was trimmed by 4 bases and V by 5 bases; bases with no gene match: 7. Germline lookup yields CDR1 MNHEY and CDR2 SVGAGI. CDR3 length equals 15 residues. Here the CDR3 reads CASSPAQGITGELFF. In DNA form, the CDR3 reads TGTGCCAGCAGTCCGGCACAGGGGATCACCGGGGAGCTGTTTTTT.

The gene calls are TRBV28 and TRBJ1-3; 9 bases are a match to TRBD1. Per germline, CDR1 MDHEN and CDR2 SYDVKM. V shed 3 bases, J shed 0 bases, and the junction held 12 bases outside the gene matches. The CDR3 is 19 amino acids. CDR3 protein: CASSFWDRDAIYSGNTIYF. The CDR3 region has the DNA TGTGCCAGCAGTTTTTGGGACAGGGACGCCATTTACTCTGGAAACACCATATATTTT.